One and the same sample provided the 24 T cell receptor beta chains below, sequenced in a study of T-cell memory formation after mild COVID-19. TCRdb reprocessed the 5' RACE reads with MiXCR, giving one entry per CDR3 protein. The repertoire has tens of thousands of distinct CDR3 sequences, roughly 17% of them found once; the top ten carry about 31%. Sequences were obtained from PBMCs or a T cell subset sorted from them (not recorded which). Receptors were obtained from an adult woman who had mild COVID-19 (a few samples of this study predate the infection). Cell type and time point are not known.

This clonotype was found a few times. The V and J genes are TRBV7-9 and TRBJ2-1, with 8 bases fitting TRBD2. CDR1 SEHNR and CDR2 FQNEAQ come from the germline V gene (reference sequence). Trimming at V came to 5 bases and at J to 9 bases, leaving 15 bases not matched to a gene. The CDR3 consists of 16 residues. The CDR3: CASSHAKMGLDSEQFF. The DNA for the CDR3 is TGTGCCAGCAGCCATGCGAAGATGGGACTAGATAGTGAGCAGTTCTTC.

This clonotype was observed a handful of times. The chain recombines TRBV29-1 with TRBJ2-1; 13 nucleotides align to TRBD2. This CDR3 contains 16 residues. V was clipped by 0 bases and J by 2 bases; unmatched bases: 1. Germline V gene data show CDR1 as SQVTM and CDR2 as ANQGSEA. CDR3 bases: TGCAGCGTTGAAGACGGACTAGCGGGAGCCTACAATGAGCAGTTCTTC. Protein: CSVEDGLAGAYNEQFF.

This clonotype was observed a handful of times. The chain joins TRBV20-1 to TRBJ2-1; possibly TRBD2 for D (5 bases). This CDR3 region has 17 residues. V gave up 0 bases and J gave up 0 bases, with 15 bases separating them. CDR1 DFQATT and CDR2 SNEGSKA come from the germline V gene (reference sequence). The CDR3 DNA reads as TGCAGTGCTAGAGATCGAGGGTTAACCCTCTCCTACAATGAGCAGTTCTTC. It specifies CSARDRGLTLSYNEQFF.

This clonotype was seen a handful of times. The chain uses TRBV9 and TRBJ2-2, with D hard to call. Germline loops: CDR1 SGDLS, CDR2 YYNGEE. Trimming cost V 4 bases and J 6 bases, with 7 bases left between them. The CDR3 loop spans 12 amino acids. In DNA, the CDR3 is TGTGCCAGCAGCTCACGGCCCGGGGAGCTGTTTTTT. It is translated as CASSSRPGELFF. Complete variable domain (other parts from reference TRBV9 and TRBJ2-2): DSGVTQTPKHLITATGQRVTLRCSPRSGDLSVYWYQQSLDQGLQFLIQYYNGEERAKGNILERFSAQQFPDLHSELNLSSLELGDSALYFCASSSRPGELFFGEGSRLTVL.

The chain combines TRBV19 with TRBJ2-7, with 12 bases aligning to TRBD2. V dropped 3 bases and J dropped 7; count of bases not matched to a gene: 7. This CDR3 comprises 15 residues. Germline assignment: CDR1 LNHDA and CDR2 SQIVND (reference sequence). The CDR3 here is CASSITSGRPWEQYF. The CDR3 DNA follows: TGTGCCAGTAGTATCACTAGCGGGAGGCCCTGGGAGCAGTACTTC. Full variable domain (rest looked up from reference TRBV19 and TRBJ2-7): DGGITQSPKYLFRKEGQNVTLSCEQNLNHDAMYWYRQDPGQGLRLIYYSQIVNDFQKGDIAEGYSVSREKKESFPLTVTSAQKNPTAFYLCASSITSGRPWEQYFGPGTRLTVT.

This clonotype was counted between two and nine times. The chain couples TRBV24-1 to TRBJ1-1; 7 nucleotides line up with TRBD1. The junction had 9 bases not matched to a gene; V was cut back by 4 bases and J by 11 bases. The CDR3 runs 13 residues. The V gene's germline CDR1 is KGHDR and CDR2 SFDVKD. CDR3 DNA: TGTGCCACCAGTGAGGCCGGGACAGTCGGCGCTTTCTTT. Protein product: CATSEAGTVGAFF.

The V call is TRBV5-1, the J call TRBJ1-2, with TRBD1 as a possible D gene (5 bases). CDR1 and CDR2 (germline): SGHRS, YFSETQ. Trimming took 0 bases from V and 5 from J, leaving 8 bases between them. The length of the CDR3 is 13 residues. The CDR3 reads CASSLAEGYGYTF. The DNA for the CDR3 is TGCGCCAGCAGCTTGGCCGAGGGGTATGGCTACACCTTC.

This clonotype was seen more than once but under ten times. The chain recombines TRBV29-1 with TRBJ2-7; possibly TRBD2 for D (6 bases). The V and J ends lost 5 bases and 3 bases respectively, with 20 bases between them. CDR1 and CDR2 (germline): SQVTM, ANQGSEA. CDR3 length: 15 residues. CDR3: CSVWGVGGGSYEQYF. CDR3 coding DNA: TGCAGCGTTTGGGGGGTTGGGGGAGGCAGCTACGAGCAGTACTTC.

This clonotype came up a few times. V usage is TRBV4-1 and J usage is TRBJ1-1; 8 bases match TRBD1. Germline V gene lookup returns CDR1 MGHRA and CDR2 YSYEKL. The CDR3 has 14 residues. V was clipped by 1 base and J by 6 bases; unmatched bases: 4. The CDR3 bases are TGCGCCAGCAGCCAAGGGCAGGGGGCATCTGAAGCTTTCTTT. It specifies CASSQGQGASEAFF.

Comment on this clonotype: Relative to the germline gene, one junction end is altered; a read error may explain this. J is TRBJ2-2 and V is TRBV24-1; 10 positions match TRBD2. The CDR3 is 18 residues long. Germline V gene sequence: CDR1 KGHDR, CDR2 SFDVKD. CDR3 in amino acids: CATSDHPLAGANNGELFF. The CDR3 bases are TGTGCCACCAGTGATCATCCCCTAGCGGGAGCCAACAACGGGGAGCTGTTTTTT.

The chain couples TRBV11-2 to TRBJ1-2, with D possibly matching TRBD1 (5 bases). V was trimmed by 4 bases and J by 3 bases, leaving 21 bases between them. Germline V lookup: CDR1 SGHAT, CDR2 FQNNGV. This CDR3 is built from 17 residues. The CDR3 reads CASSYNTGTERHYGYTF. The CDR3 DNA sequence: TGTGCCAGCAGCTATAACACCGGGACGGAACGTCACTATGGCTACACCTTC.

In its sample, this clonotype was seen a few times. The gene calls are TRBV29-1 and TRBJ1-2; TRBD1 is a possible D gene (5 bases). The CDR3 length is 16 residues. With 0 bases removed from V and 11 bases from J, the gap between germline ends came to 25 bases. Germline V gives CDR1 SQVTM, CDR2 ANQGSEA. The CDR3 sequence is CSVEELRLGPTTWYTF. Written as DNA, the CDR3 is TGCAGCGTTGAAGAGCTAAGGTTGGGACCCACCACCTGGTACACCTTC.

This clonotype was detected a few times. The V call is TRBV7-6, the J call TRBJ2-7; 8 bases fit TRBD1. The V and J ends lost 0 bases and 2 bases, in that order; junction bases with no gene match: 6. The CDR3 loop spans 16 amino acids. Germline lookup yields CDR1 SGHVS and CDR2 FNYEAQ. CDR3: CASSLAGDRGPYEQYF. CDR3 DNA sequence: TGTGCCAGCAGCTTAGCGGGTGACAGGGGACCCTACGAGCAGTACTTC.

In its sample, this clonotype was seen a few times. The chain has TRBV7-8 and TRBJ2-3; 11 positions agree with TRBD2. V lost 5 bases to trimming and J lost 1 base; unmatched junction nucleotides: 5. CDR3 size: 16 residues. Germline assignment: CDR1 SGHVS and CDR2 FQNEAQ. The DNA for the CDR3 is TGTGCCAGCAGCATTCCTAGCGGGGGGCGCACAGATACGCAGTATTTT. This encodes CASSIPSGGRTDTQYF.

The gene calls are TRBV20-1 and TRBJ2-7, with D perhaps TRBD2 (6 bases). The CDR3 runs 14 residues. In germline, CDR1 is DFQATT, CDR2 SNEGSKA (reference sequence). V lost 5 bases and J lost 4, with 18 bases in between. DNA for the CDR3: TGCAGTGCTGACGGCGGCGGGGCTAGGTACGAGCAGTACTTC. Its protein product is CSADGGGARYEQYF.

The chain couples TRBV29-1 to TRBJ2-2; D is unclear. Germline loops: CDR1 SQVTM, CDR2 ANQGSEA. The CDR3 spans 15 residues. V gave up 6 bases and J gave up 1 base, with 15 bases separating them. Here the CDR3 DNA reads TGCAGCGTAGAGGCCGGGTCCCTGAACACCGGGGAGCTGTTTTTT. This sequence encodes CSVEAGSLNTGELFF.

The chain combines TRBV3-1 with TRBJ2-7; D gene unclear. The V and J ends lost 0 bases and 3 bases respectively, with 9 bases between them. Germline V lookup: CDR1 LGHDT, CDR2 YNNKEL (reference sequence). This CDR3 contains 14 residues. The CDR3 loop reads CASSQDAWGYEQYF. CDR3 bases: TGTGCCAGCAGCCAAGACGCCTGGGGCTACGAGCAGTACTTC.

The genes are TRBV6-4 and TRBJ2-5; 12 bases match TRBD2. Germline lookup yields CDR1 MRHNA and CDR2 SNTAGT. The V and J ends lost 3 bases and 2 bases, in that order; junction bases with no gene match: 1. The length of the CDR3 is 15 residues. For the CDR3, the DNA is TGTGCCAGCAGTGAGGGACTAGCGGGTCAAGAGACCCAGTACTTC. It codes for CASSEGLAGQETQYF.

This sequence joins TRBV19 and TRBJ2-7; 7 bases map to TRBD1. J was trimmed by 0 bases and V by 5 bases; bases with no gene match: 4. The germline V gene has CDR1 LNHDA and CDR2 SQIVND (reference sequence). The CDR3 has 14 residues. CDR3 in amino acids: CASSWSGGSYEQYF. Written as DNA, the CDR3 is TGTGCCAGTAGTTGGTCAGGGGGCTCCTACGAGCAGTACTTC.

The chain recombines TRBV12-3 or TRBV12-4 with TRBJ2-5, with 11 bases aligning to TRBD2. The CDR3 loop spans 18 amino acids. The junction had 8 bases not matched to a gene; V was cut back by 1 base and J by 1 base. CDR3 loop: CASSLGTSGPLVQETQYF. The DNA of the CDR3 is TGTGCCAGCAGTTTAGGGACTAGCGGGCCCCTGGTCCAAGAGACCCAGTACTTC.

This chain uses TRBV7-2 with TRBJ2-3; D is uncertain. This CDR3 spans 12 amino acids. Germline values: CDR1 SGHTA, CDR2 FQGNSA. Deletions cut 1 base from V and 11 bases from J, with 10 bases between. CDR3 sequence (DNA): TGTGCCAGCAGCTTAGACGAGCTAGGGCAGTATTTT. Protein product: CASSLDELGQYF.

The V and J genes are TRBV10-3 and TRBJ1-5; tentative D call: TRBD1 (5 bases). Germline V CDR1 and CDR2: ENHRY, SYGVKD. V was clipped by 3 bases and J by 7 bases, with 13 bases between them. The CDR3 spans 14 residues. The CDR3 coding sequence is TGTGCCATCAGTGATGATCCGCAGGGCCAGCCCCAGCATTTT. It yields the protein CAISDDPQGQPQHF.

The chain recombines TRBV29-1 with TRBJ2-1, with 7 positions matching TRBD2. Germline CDR1 SQVTM, CDR2 ANQGSEA. The J segment lost 9 bases and the V segment lost 3 bases, leaving 5 bases of the junction unmatched. The CDR3 length is 12 residues. In DNA, the CDR3 is TGCAGCGTTGAGAGGGGCGGGGGTGAGCAGTTCTTC. It codes for CSVERGGGEQFF.

This clonotype has more than one count but fewer than ten. The J gene is TRBJ2-7, the V gene TRBV4-1; TRBD2 aligns across 15 bases. CDR1 and CDR2 (germline): MGHRA, YSYEKL. V shed 4 bases, J shed 0 bases, and the junction held 4 bases outside the gene matches. The CDR3 sequence is 17 residues long. This CDR3 is CASSRGLAGGSSYEQYF. The CDR3 DNA follows: TGCGCCAGCAGCCGAGGACTAGCGGGGGGGAGCTCCTACGAGCAGTACTTC.